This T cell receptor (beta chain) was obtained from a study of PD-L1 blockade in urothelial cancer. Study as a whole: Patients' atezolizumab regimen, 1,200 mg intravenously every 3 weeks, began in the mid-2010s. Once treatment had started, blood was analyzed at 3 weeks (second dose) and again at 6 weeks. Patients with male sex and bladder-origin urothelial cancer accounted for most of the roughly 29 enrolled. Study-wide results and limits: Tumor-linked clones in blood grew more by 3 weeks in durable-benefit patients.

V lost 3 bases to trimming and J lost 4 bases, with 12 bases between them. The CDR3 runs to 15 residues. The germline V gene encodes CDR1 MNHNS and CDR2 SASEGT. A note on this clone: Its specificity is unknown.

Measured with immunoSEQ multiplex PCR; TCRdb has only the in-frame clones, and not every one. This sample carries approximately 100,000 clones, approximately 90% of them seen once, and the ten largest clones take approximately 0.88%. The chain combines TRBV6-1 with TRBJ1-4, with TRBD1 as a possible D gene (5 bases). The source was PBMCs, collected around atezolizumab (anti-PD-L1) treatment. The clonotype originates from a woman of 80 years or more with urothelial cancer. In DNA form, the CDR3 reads TGTGCCAGCAGTGATAGGGGCGCTTTTAATGAAAAACTGTTTTTT. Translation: CASSDRGAFNEKLFF.